Listed here are 29 T cell receptor beta chains from one sample, sequenced in a study of shared clonotypes between healthy human individuals. The repertoire was sequenced with immunoSEQ multiplex PCR; TCRdb's copy has only in-frame clones and lacks some. The top ten hold roughly 0.39% of the sample, which has around 2.5 million clones, 93% seen once. The sequenced sample consisted of naive CD4+ T cells from PBMCs. Subset meaning: CD45RA+ positively selected. Receptor source: a man aged 18 to 29 in good health. Some clones in this sample may be carry-over from other donors' samples.

The chain is built from TRBV5-1 and TRBJ2-7; no reliable D call. This CDR3 is 14 amino acids long. CDR1 SGHRS and CDR2 YFSETQ come from the germline V gene. Trimming took 4 bases from V and 2 from J, leaving 13 bases between them. DNA for the CDR3: TGCGCCAGCAGCCCACAGACTGGGGCCTACGAGCAGTACTTC. Translation gives CASSPQTGAYEQYF.

This clone was detected only once. CDR3: CASSLARIAGVKNIQYF. The CDR3 coding sequence is TGTGCCAGCAGCTTAGCGCGAATAGCGGGAGTCAAAAACATTCAGTACTTC. This chain connects TRBV7-8 to TRBJ2-4, with 9 positions matching TRBD2. V was clipped by 0 bases and J by 3 bases; unmatched bases: 6. This CDR3 has 17 residues. Germline CDR1 and CDR2: SGHVS and FQNEAQ.

This clone was counted once. The chain has TRBV4-1 and TRBJ1-4; the D is unclear. The CDR3 is 19 residues long. Germline CDR1 is MGHRA and CDR2 is YSYEKL. Trimming stripped 7 bases from V and 7 bases from J, with 31 bases between. The CDR3 DNA reads as TGCGCCAGCAAACCAGGCAAGGGAAGCCTAGCCAGTAATAGTGAAAAACTGTTTTTT. It is translated as CASKPGKGSLASNSEKLFF.

This chain joins TRBV6-5 and TRBJ2-1, with 8 bases lining up with TRBD2. The V and J ends lost 0 bases and 1 base, in that order; junction bases with no gene match: 2. Germline V gene lookup returns CDR1 MNHEY and CDR2 SVGAGI. The CDR3 spans 16 residues. CDR3 DNA sequence: TGTGCCAGCAGTTACTCCCGGGAGGGGTCCTACAATGAGCAGTTCTTC. Its protein product is CASSYSREGSYNEQFF.

V is TRBV7-2 and J is TRBJ2-5; 9 nucleotides align to TRBD2. CDR1 is SGHTA, CDR2 FQGNSA, per germline. The length of the CDR3 is 16 residues. V dropped 5 bases and J dropped 4; count of bases not matched to a gene: 11. Here the CDR3 reads CASSLSSGIPLETQYF. The DNA of the CDR3 is TGTGCCAGCAGCCTTTCTAGCGGGATTCCCCTAGAGACCCAGTACTTC.

The CDR3 protein is CASSPRDNEQFF. The CDR3 DNA reads as TGTGCCAGCAGCCCCAGGGACAATGAGCAGTTCTTC. The chain employs TRBV21-1 and TRBJ2-1; the table's D call, TRBD1, was not checked against the DNA. TRBV21-1 is tagged as a pseudogene. CDR3 length: 12 amino acids.

The chain has TRBV9 and TRBJ2-1; 7 nucleotides match TRBD2. The CDR3 consists of 18 residues. V gave up 4 bases and J gave up 4 bases; unmatched junction bases: 17. In germline, CDR1 is SGDLS, CDR2 YYNGEE. CDR3 nucleotides: TGTGCCAGCAGCCCCCGTCATCAGGCGGGAGTAGGATACAATGAGCAGTTCTTC. Translating gives CASSPRHQAGVGYNEQFF.

Worth noting for this clone: Sequence at one end of the junction differs from germline and may be a read error. The chain joins TRBV6-1 to TRBJ2-7; D not certain. In germline, CDR1 is MNHNS, CDR2 SASEGT. This CDR3 contains 13 residues. The CDR3 nucleotides read TGTGCCAGCAGTGAAGACGACTCCCACGAGCAGTACTTC. This gives the protein CASSEDDSHEQYF.

The rearrangement joins TRBV28 to TRBJ2-7; weak D call: TRBD2 (5 bases). Trimming pared 2 bases from V and 1 base from J, leaving 12 bases between. This CDR3 is 15 amino acids long. Germline-derived CDR1 and CDR2 are MDHEN and SYDVKM. The CDR3 coding sequence is TGTGCCAGCAGTTTAAGCATCCGACTATCCTACGAGCAGTACTTC. Its translation is CASSLSIRLSYEQYF. Based on the CDR3 plus reference TRBV28 and TRBJ2-7, the full variable domain is DVKVTQSSRYLVKRTGEKVFLECVQDMDHENMFWYRQDPGLGLRLIYFSYDVKMKEKGDIPEGYSVSREKKERFSLILESASTNQTSMYLCASSLSIRLSYEQYFGPGTRLTVT.

The chain uses TRBV7-9 and TRBJ2-7; no clear D. The V end was cut by 3 bases, the J end by 0 bases, with 12 bases between. The CDR3 is 15 residues long. Germline V lookup: CDR1 SEHNR, CDR2 FQNEAQ (reference sequence). The CDR3 sequence: CASSFGRFSSYEQYF. The CDR3 DNA is TGTGCCAGCAGCTTCGGCAGGTTCAGCTCCTACGAGCAGTACTTC.

The chain combines TRBV4-1 with TRBJ2-1; 9 nucleotides match TRBD2. J was trimmed by 6 bases and V by 2 bases; bases with no gene match: 8. The CDR3 is 16 residues long. Germline loops: CDR1 MGHRA, CDR2 YSYEKL. The CDR3: CASSQLGLAPSNEQFF. CDR3 nucleotides: TGCGCCAGCAGCCAATTGGGACTAGCCCCGAGCAATGAGCAGTTCTTC.

The chain recombines TRBV27 with TRBJ1-5; no reliable D call. V was shortened by 6 bases and J by 2 bases, with 11 bases between the two germline ends. This CDR3 comprises 14 residues. Germline V lookup: CDR1 MNHEY, CDR2 SMNVEV (reference sequence). DNA of the CDR3: TGTGCCAGCAGCCGCTATAGGGGCAATCAGCCCCAGCATTTT. Protein: CASSRYRGNQPQHF.

The chain employs TRBV11-1 and TRBJ2-1; D not certain. Germline-derived CDR1 and CDR2 are SGHAT and FQDESV (reference sequence). The CDR3 length is 17 residues. Trimming removed 1 base at V and 3 bases at J, with 16 bases between. The DNA for the CDR3 is TGTGCCAGCAGCTTAGGTTTCCGGCAGGCCAACTACAATGAGCAGTTCTTC. Its protein product is CASSLGFRQANYNEQFF.

This CDR3 reads CASSAPMSQQYF. Written as DNA, the CDR3 is TGTGCCAGCAGCGCCCCTATGAGCCAGCAGTATTTT. The chain links TRBV9 to TRBJ2-3, with D uncertain. Germline loops: CDR1 SGDLS, CDR2 YYNGEE. The CDR3 contains 12 residues. V lost 3 bases to trimming and J lost 11 bases, with 13 bases between them.

The rearrangement joins TRBV5-6 to TRBJ1-1; D ambiguous. In germline, CDR1 is SGHDT, CDR2 YYEEEE. V shed 8 bases and J shed 0 bases, with 14 bases lying between them. The CDR3 spans 14 residues. Written as DNA, the CDR3 is TGTGCCAGTAGAGAGACTCCCTTGAACACTGAAGCTTTCTTT. This sequence encodes CASRETPLNTEAFF. Variable domain in full (rest from reference TRBV5-6 and TRBJ1-1): DAGVTQSPTHLIKTRGQQVTLRCSPKSGHDTVSWYQQALGQGPQFIFQYYEEEERQRGNFPDRFSGHQFPNYSSELNVNALLLGDSALYLCASRETPLNTEAFFGQGTRLTVV.

The rearrangement uses TRBV11-2 and TRBJ2-1, with 7 nucleotides matching TRBD2. The V gene end was trimmed by 5 bases and the J gene end by 1 base; junction bases not matched to a gene: 8. Germline values: CDR1 SGHAT, CDR2 FQNNGV. There are 16 residues in the CDR3. The CDR3 loop is CASSVVTGGSYNEQFF. CDR3 nucleotide sequence: TGTGCCAGCAGCGTGGTTACGGGGGGTTCCTACAATGAGCAGTTCTTC.

This chain uses TRBV12-5 with TRBJ1-1, with TRBD1 matching over 8 bases. Germline CDR1 is LGHNT and CDR2 is FRNRAP. The V segment lost 1 base and the J segment 0 bases; nucleotides outside the gene matches: 10. CDR3 length: 18 residues. This chain's CDR3 is CASGLAGPTGGMNTEAFF. In DNA, the CDR3 is TGTGCTAGTGGTTTGGCAGGACCTACAGGGGGGATGAACACTGAAGCTTTCTTT.

The rearrangement joins TRBV27 to TRBJ2-3; no clear D gene. Trimming shortened V by 10 bases and J by 2 bases, and 19 bases separated the two germline ends. CDR3 length equals 15 residues. Germline V gene data show CDR1 as MNHEY and CDR2 as SMNVEV (reference sequence). Written as DNA, the CDR3 is TGTGCCACCTCTCCCGGGCGGACCTACACAGATACGCAGTATTTT. Translation gives CATSPGRTYTDTQYF.

This chain connects TRBV15 to TRBJ2-1; TRBD2 aligns across 9 bases. J gave up 0 bases and V 1 base, and 4 bases lay outside the gene matches. The germline CDR1 and CDR2 sequences are LNHNV and YYDKDF (reference sequence). There are 17 residues in the CDR3. For the CDR3, the DNA is TGTGCCACCAGCAGAGGCTATAGCGGGAGCTCCTACAATGAGCAGTTCTTC. Translation: CATSRGYSGSSYNEQFF.

Notes on this clone: Other DNA sequences in the sample encode the same CDR3. This chain connects TRBV5-4 to TRBJ2-2; TRBD2 matches at 11 bases. Germline CDR1 SGHNT, CDR2 YYREEE (reference sequence). The CDR3 runs 17 residues. Germline trimming cut 3 bases from V and 2 bases from J; bases unmatched to any gene: 6. Written as DNA, the CDR3 is TGTGCCAGCAGCTCCGGGACTAGCGGACCAAACACCGGGGAGCTGTTTTTT. It encodes CASSSGTSGPNTGELFF.

V is TRBV6-5 and J is TRBJ2-7; 7 nucleotides match TRBD1. This CDR3 has 16 amino acids. Germline assignment: CDR1 MNHEY and CDR2 SVGAGI. Trimming at V came to 4 bases and at J to 2 bases, leaving 11 bases not matched to a gene. The CDR3 sequence is CASSSTKTGYTYEQYF. In DNA form, the CDR3 reads TGTGCCAGCAGTTCCACCAAGACAGGGTACACCTACGAGCAGTACTTC.

The chain uses TRBV4-3 and TRBJ2-7; the match to TRBD2 covers 9 bases. This CDR3 is built from 18 residues. Per the germline V gene, CDR1 is LGHNA and CDR2 is YSLEER. V dropped 5 bases and J dropped 0; count of bases not matched to a gene: 14. This CDR3 reads CASSERSGGSGSSYEQYF. The CDR3 region has the DNA TGCGCCAGCAGCGAAAGATCTGGGGGTAGCGGGAGCTCCTACGAGCAGTACTTC.

The chain carries TRBV25-1 and TRBJ1-2; 8 bases align to TRBD1. CDR3 length equals 12 residues. With V trimmed by 6 bases and J by 7 bases, 4 bases remained unmatched. The germline gives CDR1 MGHDK, CDR2 SYGVNS. Here the CDR3 DNA reads TGTGCCAGCAGAATCCAGGGGGCTGGCTACACCTTC. This encodes CASRIQGAGYTF.

The chain carries TRBV9 and TRBJ2-3; D is unresolved. The V end lost 1 base, the J end lost 3 bases, and 15 bases lay between the germline ends. The germline gives CDR1 SGDLS, CDR2 YYNGEE. This CDR3 contains 16 residues. Written as DNA, the CDR3 is TGTGCCAGCAGCGTATGGGGTTTCTCAGCTACAGATACGCAGTATTTT. Translation: CASSVWGFSATDTQYF.

The chain employs TRBV11-2 and TRBJ2-3; D gene unclear. The V and J ends lost 3 bases and 4 bases respectively, with 2 bases between them. Germline V gene lookup returns CDR1 SGHAT and CDR2 FQNNGV. CDR3 length equals 11 residues. In nucleotides, the CDR3 is TGTGCCAGCAGCTTTGCAGATACGCAGTATTTT. Translated, it gives CASSFADTQYF.

V is TRBV14 and J is TRBJ2-7; 7 bases are a match to TRBD1. This CDR3 comprises 16 residues. CDR1 and CDR2 from the germline V gene are SGHDN and FVKESK. Losses at the gene ends were 1 base for V and 5 bases for J; bases not matched to a gene: 11. CDR3 amino acids: CASSQALPGGIDEQYF. The DNA of the CDR3 is TGTGCCAGCAGCCAAGCCCTCCCAGGGGGAATCGACGAGCAGTACTTC.

This chain connects TRBV5-8 to TRBJ2-1, with TRBD1 matching over 8 bases. Per germline, CDR1 SGHTS and CDR2 YDEGEE. J lost 15 bases, V lost 2 bases, and 13 bases had no gene match. The CDR3 sequence is 14 residues long. For the CDR3, the DNA is TGTGCCAGCAGCTTAAGACAGGGGAGCGCGGCGGGGTTCTTC. This gives the protein CASSLRQGSAAGFF. Drawing the rest from reference TRBV5-8 and TRBJ2-1, the complete variable domain is EAGVTQSPTHLIKTRGQQATLRCSPISGHTSVYWYQQALGLGLQFLLWYDEGEERNRGNFPPRFSGRQFPNYSSELNVNALELEDSALYLCASSLRQGSAAGFFGPGTRLTVL.

The rearrangement links TRBV9 to TRBJ2-7, with no clear D. The V end lost 0 bases, the J end lost 0 bases, and 7 bases lay between the germline ends. The CDR3 contains 14 residues. Germline loops: CDR1 SGDLS, CDR2 YYNGEE. The CDR3 here is CASSVDIGSYEQYF. CDR3 bases: TGTGCCAGCAGCGTAGATATAGGCTCCTACGAGCAGTACTTC.

The chain employs TRBV6-5 and TRBJ2-2; no clear D gene. Germline CDR1 and CDR2: MNHEY and SVGAGI. With 4 bases removed from V and 3 bases from J, the gap between germline ends came to 9 bases. The CDR3 contains 14 residues. The CDR3 loop reads CASSFQGYTGELFF. DNA for the CDR3: TGTGCCAGCAGTTTCCAAGGGTACACCGGGGAGCTGTTTTTT.